This TCR beta chain came from a study of CD8 T cells in ankylosing spondylitis. CDR3 size: 16 residues. V was pared by 4 bases and J by 0 bases, with 6 bases of the junction left unmatched. Germline loops: CDR1 SGHRS, CDR2 YFSETQ. Libraries of TCR beta came from quantitative 5'-RACE with molecular barcodes. TCRdb itself ran the 5' RACE reads through MiXCR, one entry per CDR3 protein. In the table there are 700,000 to 850,000 distinct CDR3 sequences, approximately 12% of which are singletons. Study-wide findings and caveats: Clones tied to disease were said to be significantly enriched in matched ankylosing spondylitis synovial fluid. In synovial fluid and blood from reactive arthritis, some motif variants were previously reported. A TCR beta motif of under ten highly homologous variants appeared characteristic of ankylosing spondylitis blood.

This clonotype showed up just a few times. What it binds is not known. The receptor's source is a male donor with ankylosing spondylitis. The chain links TRBV5-1 to TRBJ2-1, with 8 bases lining up with TRBD2. The sample consisted of blood, either unsorted or a sorted T cell fraction (not recorded which). CDR3 DNA sequence: TGCGCCAGCAGCCCTCGCGGGGGGAGCTCCTACAATGAGCAGTTCTTC. As protein: CASSPRGGSSYNEQFF.